This TCR beta chain was recovered during a study of OX40 agonist ivuxolimab in advanced cancers. Overall study results and limits: CD8+ T cells (on average) carried more expanded clones than CD4+ T cells.

Clones were sequenced by immunoSEQ multiplex PCR, and TCRdb holds only the in-frame ones, with some missing. Here the sample spans more than 25,000 clones, 92% being singletons. Comment on this clone: Its antigen is currently unknown.

CDR3 length: 15 amino acids. CDR1 and CDR2 (germline): SGHVS, FNYEAQ. V lost 5 bases and J lost 5, with 17 bases in between. The starting material was CD4+ or CD8+ T cells sorted from blood, obtained in a trial of the OX40 agonist ivuxolimab. The clonotype comes from an adult with an advanced solid tumor such as melanoma, head and neck, liver or kidney cancer. V is TRBV7-6 and J is TRBJ2-3; D assignment may be TRBD1 or TRBD2 (5 bases each). CDR3 protein: CASSPLGGGQDTQYF. In DNA, the CDR3 is TGTGCCAGCAGCCCCCTGGGTGGGGGTCAAGATACGCAGTATTTT.